The 3 T cell receptor beta chains given below trace back to one sample, sequenced in a study of PD-L1 blockade in urothelial cancer. TCRdb's table, derived via immunoSEQ multiplex PCR, lists solely in-frame clones and lacks some. This table has more than 60,000 clones, roughly 90% appearing once. This sample's time point: peripheral blood 6 weeks after treatment start. The specimen was PBMCs, collected around atezolizumab (anti-PD-L1) treatment. These TCRs come from a man in his sixties with urothelial cancer.

This clone was seen a single time. The rearrangement uses TRBV5-6 and TRBJ1-1; unclear D gene. V was trimmed by 0 bases and J by 5 bases, leaving 14 bases between them. The V gene's germline CDR1 is SGHDT and CDR2 YYEEEE. This CDR3 spans 15 amino acids. CDR3 sequence: CASSLVPAAGTEAFF. The CDR3 coding sequence is TGTGCCAGCAGCTTGGTACCGGCAGCGGGGACTGAAGCTTTCTTT.

V usage is TRBV4-1 and J usage is TRBJ2-5; 11 bases map to TRBD2. CDR1 MGHRA and CDR2 YSYEKL come from the germline V gene. J lost 2 bases, V lost 2 bases, and 4 bases had no gene match. The CDR3 is made up of 16 amino acids. The CDR3 nucleotides read TGCGCCAGCAGCCAACTAGCGGGGGGCCCACAAGAGACCCAGTACTTC. It is translated as CASSQLAGGPQETQYF.

This clone was recorded only once. V gene TRBV6-5 combines with J gene TRBJ1-1; D is perhaps TRBD1 (6 bases). CDR3 length: 11 residues. Germline CDR1 MNHEY, CDR2 SVGAGI. Trimming removed 7 bases from V and 8 bases from J, with 11 bases in between. CDR3 in amino acids: CASTLGQEAFF. The CDR3 bases are TGTGCCAGCACCCTCGGACAGGAAGCTTTCTTT.